Listed below are T cell receptor beta chains from one sample, sequenced in a study of T cell changes during pregnancy in multiple sclerosis. Here immunoSEQ multiplex PCR was the method, and the copy in TCRdb shows in-frame clones only, minus some. The data contain some 48,000 clones, about nine tenths of them singletons. The specimen was CD4+ T cells from peripheral blood mononuclear cells, collected after pregnancy. These receptors all come from a female donor in good health, enrolled as a control in a pregnancy study. The CDR3 runs from the conserved cysteine through the conserved F or W. D genes are given only for firm matches. The listing skips clone size in some rows; elsewhere it reads once, few, many or a size class.

TRBV5-8	-	TRBJ2-7	-	CASSKRQAYEQYF	TGTGCCAGCAGCAAAAGACAGGCCTACGAGCAGTACTTC
TRBV19	TRBD1	TRBJ1-2	-	CASTTGVGYTF	TGTGCCAGTACTACAGGGGTCGGCTACACCTTC
TRBV2	TRBD2	TRBJ2-7	-	CASSDPPTSGVYEQYF	TGTGCCAGCAGTGACCCGCCTACTAGCGGGGTATACGAGCAGTACTTC
TRBV5-5	TRBD2	TRBJ2-5	-	CASSSSGTSAPQETQYF	TGTGCCAGCAGCTCATCCGGGACTAGCGCCCCCCAAGAGACCCAGTACTTC
TRBV28	TRBD1	TRBJ1-1	-	CASSYPGGGTEAFF	TGTGCCAGCAGCTACCCAGGGGGCGGGACTGAAGCTTTCTTT
TRBV19	TRBD1	TRBJ1-5	-	CASNLDRSSNQPQHF	TGTGCCAGTAATCTGGACAGGTCAAGCAATCAGCCCCAGCATTTT
TRBV5-1	TRBD2	TRBJ2-6	-	CASSVQAGADSGANVLTF	TGCGCCAGCAGCGTTCAAGCGGGGGCGGACTCTGGGGCCAACGTCCTGACTTTC
TRBV5-1	TRBD1	TRBJ1-1	-	CASYSGTARNTEAFF	TGCGCCAGCTACTCTGGGACAGCAAGGAACACTGAAGCTTTCTTT
TRBV2	-	TRBJ2-5	-	CASSSQGETQYF	TGTGCCAGCAGTAGCCAGGGAGAGACCCAGTACTTC
TRBV13	TRBD2	TRBJ2-1	-	CASSSHPPGTSRYYNEQFF	TGTGCCAGCAGCTCTCACCCTCCCGGGACTAGCAGATACTACAATGAGCAGTTCTTC
TRBV4-2	-	TRBJ1-1	-	CASSQETGHTEAFF	TGTGCCAGCAGCCAAGAGACAGGCCACACTGAAGCTTTCTTT
TRBV11-2	-	TRBJ2-5	-	CASSLEGLGETQYF	TGTGCCAGCAGCTTAGAGGGTCTAGGAGAGACCCAGTACTTC
TRBV2	-	TRBJ2-3	-	CASSPQADTQYF	TGTGCCAGCAGTCCACAGGCAGATACGCAGTATTTT
TRBV5-1	TRBD1	TRBJ2-5	-	CASSLEGQGRQTQYF	TGCGCCAGCAGCTTGGAGGGACAGGGTCGACAGACCCAGTACTTC
TRBV5-6	TRBD2	TRBJ2-3	-	CASSLGLGTDTQYF	TGTGCCAGCAGCCTTGGACTAGGCACAGATACGCAGTATTTT
TRBV6-6	-	TRBJ1-2	once	CASSPWPSYGYTF	TGTGCCAGCTCGCCCTGGCCATCCTATGGCTACACCTTC
TRBV30	-	TRBJ1-2	-	CAWSETGLSSYGYTF	TGTGCCTGGAGTGAAACAGGGCTTTCCTCCTATGGCTACACCTTC
TRBV14	-	TRBJ1-3	-	CASSQVVRSGNTIYF	TGTGCCAGCAGCCAAGTAGTGAGGTCCGGAAACACCATATATTTT
TRBV30	-	TRBJ2-2	few	CAWRQGNTGELFF	TGTGCCTGGAGACAGGGGAACACCGGGGAGCTGTTTTTT
TRBV9	TRBD2	TRBJ2-1	-	CASSVDPAGGPYNEQFF	TGTGCCAGCAGCGTAGATCCAGCGGGGGGCCCCTACAATGAGCAGTTCTTC
TRBV7-9	-	TRBJ2-4	-	CASSTTGPIAKNIQYF	TGTGCCAGCAGCACAACAGGGCCTATAGCCAAAAACATTCAGTACTTC
TRBV18	-	TRBJ2-2	-	CASSPQENTGELFF	TGTGCCAGCTCACCGCAGGAGAACACCGGGGAGCTGTTTTTT
TRBV7-9	TRBD1	TRBJ1-2	-	CASSFGQGAEGYTF	TGTGCCAGCAGCTTTGGACAGGGGGCCGAGGGCTACACCTTC
TRBV27	TRBD2	TRBJ2-7	-	CASSFGLAGGFSYEQYF	TGTGCCAGCAGTTTCGGACTAGCGGGGGGGTTCTCCTACGAGCAGTACTTC
TRBV27	-	TRBJ2-6	-	CASSLVLSSGANVPTF	TGTGCCAGCAGTCTGGTCCTAAGCTCTGGGGCCAACGTCCCGACTTTC
TRBV10-3	TRBD2	TRBJ2-1	-	CAISPGTSGSHEQFF	TGTGCCATCAGCCCCGGGACTAGCGGGAGTCATGAGCAGTTCTTC
TRBV11-2	-	TRBJ1-2	-	CASSLEAGLGYTF	TGTGCCAGCAGCTTAGAGGCAGGGCTAGGCTACACCTTC
TRBV25-1	-	TRBJ1-2	-	CASSEFDSNYGYTF	TGTGCCAGCAGTGAATTCGACAGTAACTATGGCTACACCTTC
TRBV5-4	-	TRBJ2-5	-	CASSSSETQYF	TGTGCCAGCAGTTCCTCCGAGACCCAGTACTTC
TRBV29-1	TRBD2	TRBJ2-7	-	CSVLGYRRTSGRGSYEQYF	TGCAGCGTTTTGGGCTACAGGAGGACTAGCGGGAGGGGGTCCTACGAGCAGTACTTC
TRBV11-2	-	TRBJ2-2	-	CASSALRSGTGELFF	TGTGCCAGCAGCGCCCTCCGTAGTGGCACCGGGGAGCTGTTTTTT
TRBV19	-	TRBJ1-3	-	CASSISSRGGNTIYF	TGTGCCAGTAGTATCAGCTCGCGGGGCGGAAACACCATATATTTT
TRBV11-2	TRBD2	TRBJ2-5	-	CASSSTRGVETQYF	TGTGCCAGCAGCTCCACGCGGGGGGTAGAGACCCAGTACTTC
TRBV5-6	-	TRBJ2-7	-	CASSHPGTYEQYF	TGTGCCAGCAGCCACCCCGGGACCTACGAGCAGTACTTC
TRBV4-1	TRBD1	TRBJ1-2	-	CASSQGWDSPNYGYTF	TGCGCCAGCAGCCAAGGTTGGGACAGTCCCAACTATGGCTACACCTTC
TRBV6-6	-	TRBJ1-4	-	CASSYSDSPNEKLFF	TGTGCCAGCAGTTACTCTGACAGCCCGAATGAAAAACTGTTTTTT
TRBV30	-	TRBJ1-5	-	CAWKPRTQGSNQPQHF	TGTGCCTGGAAACCCCGTACACAGGGTTCTAATCAGCCCCAGCATTTT
TRBV10-3	-	TRBJ2-3	-	CAIRGAHASTDTQYF	TGTGCCATCAGGGGAGCTCACGCTAGCACAGATACGCAGTATTTT
TRBV7-6	TRBD1	TRBJ2-7	-	CASRKDRGAGEQYF	TGTGCCAGCAGGAAAGACAGGGGGGCGGGCGAGCAGTACTTC
TRBV7-8	-	TRBJ1-3	-	CASSPRQGNSGNTIYF	TGTGCCAGCAGCCCCCGGCAGGGGAACTCTGGAAACACCATATATTTT
TRBV29-1	TRBD2	TRBJ2-2	-	CSAGLAGGTGELFF	TGCAGCGCCGGACTAGCGGGGGGCACCGGGGAGCTGTTTTTT
TRBV27	TRBD1	TRBJ1-3	-	CASSSGTGAGNTIYF	TGTGCCAGCAGTTCTGGGACAGGGGCTGGAAACACCATATATTTT
TRBV19	-	TRBJ2-1	once	CASSNLYSGAGNEQFF	TGTGCCAGTAGTAATTTATATAGCGGTGCGGGAAATGAGCAGTTCTTC
TRBV7-8	-	TRBJ1-1	-	CASSSQGGNTEAFF	TGTGCCAGCAGCTCCCAAGGAGGGAACACTGAAGCTTTCTTT
TRBV7-7	-	TRBJ1-1	-	CASSETAGTEAFF	TGTGCTAGCAGCGAAACAGCGGGCACTGAAGCTTTCTTT
TRBV5-6	-	TRBJ1-6	-	CASSFLYRVSSYNSPLHF	TGTGCCAGCAGCTTTCTCTACAGGGTCAGCTCCTATAATTCACCCCTCCACTTT
TRBV7-8	-	TRBJ2-7	-	CASSLVALGYEQYF	TGTGCCAGCAGCTTAGTAGCCCTGGGCTACGAGCAGTACTTC
TRBV28	-	TRBJ2-2	-	CASSLPDRSGELFF	TGTGCCAGCAGCCTACCTGACAGGTCCGGGGAGCTGTTTTTT
TRBV19	TRBD1	TRBJ1-2	-	CASSIMGLQGADYGYTF	TGTGCCAGTAGTATTATGGGTCTGCAGGGGGCGGACTATGGCTACACCTTC